These 20 T cell receptor beta chains came from one sample sequenced in a study of CD8+CD57+ T cells in acquired aplastic anemia. Genomic DNA, serving as template, underwent TCR beta VDJ and CDR3 profiling. TCRdb reanalysed the reads using MiXCR and keeps one entry per CDR3 protein. The sample carries fewer than 250,000 distinct CDR3 sequences, approximately 50% recorded once. Sequences were obtained from sorted CD4+, CD8+, or CD8+CD57+ T cells (not recorded which) from PBMCs. The receptor set was obtained from a human donor in good health, serving as a control.

V and J are TRBV5-1 and TRBJ1-6; D unclear. The germline V and J ends were trimmed by 5 bases and 8 bases, with 14 bases remaining between them. The CDR3 loop spans 14 amino acids. Germline V gives CDR1 SGHRS, CDR2 YFSETQ. This CDR3 is CASRVYEEDSPLHF. As DNA, the CDR3 is TGCGCCAGCAGAGTCTACGAGGAAGATTCACCCCTCCACTTT. Full variable domain (remainder filled in from reference TRBV5-1 and TRBJ1-6): KAGVTQTPRYLIKTRGQQVTLSCSPISGHRSVSWYQQTPGQGLQFLFEYFSETQRNKGNFPGRFSGRQFSNSRSEMNVSTLELGDSALYLCASRVYEEDSPLHFGNGTRLTVT.

This clonotype was recorded at least ten times. The chain has TRBV6-2 or TRBV6-3 and TRBJ1-5; 8 bases fit TRBD1. Germline V CDR1 and CDR2: MNHEY, SVGEGT. V shed 6 bases, J shed 0 bases, and the junction held 4 bases outside the gene matches. CDR3 length: 15 amino acids. The CDR3 DNA is TGTGCCAGCAGAAATGGACAGGGTAGCAATCAGCCCCAGCATTTT. Protein: CASRNGQGSNQPQHF.

This chain uses TRBV29-1 with TRBJ1-2; tentative D call: TRBD1 (5 bases). This CDR3 has 12 residues. Germline CDR1 SQVTM, CDR2 ANQGSEA. Trimming shortened V by 6 bases and J by 7 bases, and 15 bases separated the two germline ends. Here the CDR3 reads CSVLGGAVGYTF. The CDR3, as DNA: TGCAGCGTCCTCGGAGGGGCGGTTGGCTACACCTTC. Filled out from reference TRBV29-1 and TRBJ1-2, the complete variable domain reads SAVISQKPSRDICQRGTSLTIQCQVDSQVTMMFWYRQQPGQSLTLIATANQGSEATYESGFVIDKFPISRPNLTFSTLTVSNMSPEDSSIYLCSVLGGAVGYTFGSGTRLTVV.

CDR3 loop: CASSPGDGGSYEQYF. The CDR3 region has the DNA TGTGCCAGCAGCCCAGGCGACGGGGGAAGCTACGAGCAGTACTTC. The gene calls are TRBV7-2 and TRBJ2-7; TRBD2 might be the D (6 bases). Trimming cost V 5 bases and J 3 bases, with 17 bases left between them. Germline V gene sequence: CDR1 SGHTA, CDR2 FQGNSA. The CDR3 totals 15 residues.

The V gene is TRBV12-3 or TRBV12-4, the J gene TRBJ1-6; 10 bases align to TRBD1. Germline trimming cut 7 bases from V and 6 bases from J; bases unmatched to any gene: 3. This CDR3 contains 14 residues. CDR3 amino acids: CASTGTGVNSPLHF. In DNA form, the CDR3 reads TGTGCCAGCACCGGGACAGGGGTTAATTCACCCCTCCACTTT.

This clonotype was recorded a few times. The chain is built from TRBV7-3 and TRBJ1-6; possibly TRBD1 for D (6 bases). The V gene's germline CDR1 is SGHTA and CDR2 FQGTGA. The CDR3 extends over 20 amino acids. Trimming left V 4 bases short and J 0 bases short, with 22 bases between. CDR3: CASSSPGTGSYGSYNSPLHF. The CDR3 region has the DNA TGTGCCAGCAGCTCACCCGGCACAGGGTCATATGGCTCCTATAATTCACCCCTCCACTTT.

Many counts were recorded for this clonotype. This chain links TRBV7-8 with TRBJ2-4, with D uncertain. The CDR3 loop spans 16 amino acids. Germline CDR1 is SGHVS and CDR2 is FQNEAQ. Trimming cost V 1 base and J 2 bases, with 12 bases left between them. The CDR3 region has the DNA TGTGCCAGCAGCTTAGAAGGCTTGGGGACCAAAAACATTCAGTACTTC. This translates into CASSLEGLGTKNIQYF.

This clonotype was observed a handful of times. The gene calls are TRBV20-1 and TRBJ1-1; D possibly corresponds to TRBD1 (6 bases). CDR1 and CDR2 (germline): DFQATT, SNEGSKA (reference sequence). This CDR3 region has 14 residues. V was clipped by 4 bases and J by 8 bases, with 20 bases between them. The CDR3 sequence: CSANMGAAGIEAFF. The CDR3 coding sequence is TGCAGTGCTAACATGGGGGCCGCAGGGATCGAAGCTTTCTTT.

This clonotype was seen once. The V call is TRBV7-4, the J call TRBJ1-6; TRBD1 aligns across 7 bases. After removal of 5 bases from V and 6 bases from J, the junction contained 4 bases not matched to a gene. Germline loops: CDR1 SGHVT, CDR2 SQSDAQ. This CDR3 is 14 amino acids long. CDR3 amino acids: CASSHRGGNSPLHF. In DNA, the CDR3 is TGTGCCAGCAGCCACAGGGGAGGTAATTCACCCCTCCACTTT. The whole variable domain, filled in from reference TRBV7-4 and TRBJ1-6, reads GAGVSQSPRYKVAKRGRDVALRCDSISGHVTLYWYRQTLGQGSEVLTYSQSDAQRDKSGRPSGRFSAERPERSVSTLKIQRTEQGDSAVYLCASSHRGGNSPLHFGNGTRLTVT.

There are many counts of this clonotype. This chain joins TRBV7-9 and TRBJ1-2; possibly TRBD1 for D (6 bases). The CDR3 totals 12 residues. With 4 bases removed from V and 7 bases from J, the gap between germline ends came to 10 bases. The germline CDR1 and CDR2 sequences are SEHNR and FQNEAQ (reference sequence). CDR3 protein: CASSSYRAGYTF. The CDR3 nucleotides read TGTGCCAGCAGCTCCTACAGGGCTGGCTACACCTTC.

This clonotype came up many times. The CDR3 here is CASRPDRFSYEQYF. CDR3 bases: TGTGCCAGCCGACCGGACAGGTTCTCCTACGAGCAGTACTTC. The chain joins TRBV2 to TRBJ2-7; 7 nucleotides agree with TRBD1. Germline CDR1 reads SNHLY; CDR2 reads FYNNEI. The CDR3 runs to 14 residues. Trimming at V came to 8 bases and at J to 0 bases, leaving 7 bases not matched to a gene.

This clonotype has at least ten counts. The chain is built from TRBV6-5 and TRBJ2-5, with 10 bases lining up with TRBD2. This CDR3 has 15 residues. J was trimmed by 4 bases and V by 0 bases; bases with no gene match: 2. In germline, CDR1 is MNHEY, CDR2 SVGAGI. CDR3 DNA sequence: TGTGCCAGCAGTTACTCGTTAGCGGGGGGAGAGACCCAGTACTTC. Residues: CASSYSLAGGETQYF.

This clonotype was seen a single time. The chain has TRBV7-3 and TRBJ1-1; D remains unclear. From germline, CDR1 is SGHTA and CDR2 FQGTGA. V lost 3 bases and J lost 1, with 6 bases in between. CDR3 length equals 13 residues. The CDR3 DNA reads as TGTGCCAGCAGCTTGACCCAGAACACTGAAGCTTTCTTT. Amino acids: CASSLTQNTEAFF.

This clonotype was counted at least ten times. The V and J genes are TRBV7-8 and TRBJ2-5, with D perhaps matching TRBD2 (5 bases). Trimming pared 1 base from V and 7 bases from J, leaving 13 bases between. Germline-derived CDR1 and CDR2 are SGHVS and FQNEAQ. The length of the CDR3 is 14 residues. CDR3 nucleotides: TGTGCCAGCAGCTTAGACTGGAGTGGAGGGACCCAGTACTTC. Its translation is CASSLDWSGGTQYF.

The rearrangement uses TRBV2 and TRBJ2-3; D gene ambiguous. In germline, CDR1 is SNHLY, CDR2 FYNNEI. The V gene lost 2 bases and the J gene lost 0 bases, with 6 bases spanning the gap. The CDR3 consists of 14 residues. The CDR3 loop is CASSESSSTDTQYF. In DNA, the CDR3 is TGTGCCAGCAGTGAAAGTTCTAGCACAGATACGCAGTATTTT.

The rearrangement joins TRBV7-8 to TRBJ2-1; TRBD1 agrees at 7 bases. The CDR3 has 15 residues. Unmatched junction bases numbered 6, after V lost 1 base and J lost 6 bases. CDR1 SGHVS and CDR2 FQNEAQ come from the germline V gene. Written as DNA, the CDR3 is TGTGCCAGCAGCTTAGTCCGGGACAGCCGCAATGAGCAGTTCTTC. This encodes CASSLVRDSRNEQFF.

This clonotype was seen ten or more times. J is TRBJ1-1 and V is TRBV10-3, with D uncertain. Germline loops: CDR1 ENHRY, CDR2 SYGVKD. V was shortened by 6 bases and J by 1 base, with 12 bases between the two germline ends. The CDR3 has 14 residues. Here the CDR3 reads CAISPLQGNTEAFF. The CDR3 DNA reads as TGTGCCATCAGCCCCTTACAAGGGAACACTGAAGCTTTCTTT.

This clonotype was counted ten times or more. The chain carries TRBV20-1 and TRBJ1-5; 12 bases are a match to TRBD1. The germline gives CDR1 DFQATT, CDR2 SNEGSKA (reference sequence). V lost 6 bases and J lost 5; bases outside the gene matches: 17. This CDR3 has 18 amino acids. CDR3 protein: CSALQTAGQGAFYQPQHF. In DNA, the CDR3 is TGCAGTGCCCTACAGACGGCGGGACAGGGGGCTTTTTATCAGCCCCAGCATTTT.

The chain has TRBV9 and TRBJ1-6; weak D call: TRBD1 (5 bases). There are 16 residues in the CDR3. CDR1 is SGDLS and CDR2 is YYNGEE in the germline V gene. The V gene lost 4 bases and the J gene lost 6 bases, with 17 bases spanning the gap. DNA of the CDR3: TGTGCCAGCAGCTCTCAGACCGGGACGGGTAATTCACCCCTCCACTTT. Its protein is CASSSQTGTGNSPLHF.

The CDR3 DNA reads as TGCGCCAGCAGTGATCAGGGGACAGGGGAATCTGGGGCCAACGTCCTGACTTTC. It specifies CASSDQGTGESGANVLTF. This sequence joins TRBV10-1 and TRBJ2-6, with 10 bases lining up with TRBD1. Germline V gene lookup returns CDR1 WNHNN and CDR2 SYGVQD (reference sequence). J was trimmed by 1 base and V by 3 bases; bases with no gene match: 6. The CDR3 has 18 residues.